The present entry profiles one TCR beta chain with its context. This record belongs to a study of early T cells in non-severe SARS-CoV-2 infection. Study-wide background: Chains stayed unpaired after sequencing of bulk RNA from unsorted whole blood.

V gave up 5 bases and J gave up 2 bases; unmatched junction bases: 3. CDR1 and CDR2 from the germline V gene are SGHVS and FNYEAQ. The CDR3 contains 15 residues. TCRdb processed the 5' RACE reads anew with MiXCR; each CDR3 protein has one entry. This table has approximately 110,000 distinct CDR3 sequences, 14% to 15% appearing once. The V call is TRBV7-6, the J call TRBJ2-7, with 13 bases fitting TRBD2. Sequenced material: whole blood. The source of this sequence is an adult who was a healthcare worker with PCR-confirmed SARS-CoV-2 infection or an uninfected control (not recorded which). This chain's CDR3 is CASSDGTSGTYEQYF. CDR3 DNA: TGTGCCAGCAGCGACGGGACTAGCGGGACCTACGAGCAGTACTTC.